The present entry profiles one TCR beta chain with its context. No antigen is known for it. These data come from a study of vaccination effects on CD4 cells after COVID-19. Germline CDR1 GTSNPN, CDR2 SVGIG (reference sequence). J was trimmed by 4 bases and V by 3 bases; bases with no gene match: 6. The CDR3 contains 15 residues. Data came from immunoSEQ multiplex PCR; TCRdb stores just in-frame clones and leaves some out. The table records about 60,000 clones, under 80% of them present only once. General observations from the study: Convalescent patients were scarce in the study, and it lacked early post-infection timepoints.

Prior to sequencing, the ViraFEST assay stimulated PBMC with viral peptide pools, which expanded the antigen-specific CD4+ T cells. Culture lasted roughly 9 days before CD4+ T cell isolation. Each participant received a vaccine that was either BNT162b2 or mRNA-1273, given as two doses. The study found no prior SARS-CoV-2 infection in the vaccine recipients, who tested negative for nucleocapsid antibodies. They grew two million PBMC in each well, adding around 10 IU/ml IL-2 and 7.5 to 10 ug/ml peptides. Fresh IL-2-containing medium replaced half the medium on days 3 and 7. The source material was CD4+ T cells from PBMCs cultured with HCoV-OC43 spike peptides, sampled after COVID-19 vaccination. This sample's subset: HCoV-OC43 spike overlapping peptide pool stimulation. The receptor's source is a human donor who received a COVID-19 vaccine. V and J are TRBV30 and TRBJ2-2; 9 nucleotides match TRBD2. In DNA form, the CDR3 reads TGTGCCTGGAGGCTAAGGACTAGCGTCACCGGGGAGCTGTTTTTT. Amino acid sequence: CAWRLRTSVTGELFF.